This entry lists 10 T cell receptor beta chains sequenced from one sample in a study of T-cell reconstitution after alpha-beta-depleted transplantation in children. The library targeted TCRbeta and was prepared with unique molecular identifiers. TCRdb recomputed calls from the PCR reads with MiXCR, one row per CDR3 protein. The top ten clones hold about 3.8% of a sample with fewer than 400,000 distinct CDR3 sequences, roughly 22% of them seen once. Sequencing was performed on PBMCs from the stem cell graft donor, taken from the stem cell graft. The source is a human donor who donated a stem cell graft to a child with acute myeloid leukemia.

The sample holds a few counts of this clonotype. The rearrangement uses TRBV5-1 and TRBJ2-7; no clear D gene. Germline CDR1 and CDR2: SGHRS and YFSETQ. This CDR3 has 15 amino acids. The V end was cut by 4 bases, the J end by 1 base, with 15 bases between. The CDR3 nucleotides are TGCGCCAGCAGCACTTCAGGTGGGGTGTCCTACGAGCAGTACTTC. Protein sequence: CASSTSGGVSYEQYF.

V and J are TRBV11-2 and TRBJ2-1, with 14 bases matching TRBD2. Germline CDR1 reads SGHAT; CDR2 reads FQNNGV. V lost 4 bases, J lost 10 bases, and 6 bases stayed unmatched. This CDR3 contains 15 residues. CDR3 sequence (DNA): TGTGCCAGCAGCTATGGGACTAGCGGGAGACGCGAGCAGTTCTTC. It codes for CASSYGTSGRREQFF.

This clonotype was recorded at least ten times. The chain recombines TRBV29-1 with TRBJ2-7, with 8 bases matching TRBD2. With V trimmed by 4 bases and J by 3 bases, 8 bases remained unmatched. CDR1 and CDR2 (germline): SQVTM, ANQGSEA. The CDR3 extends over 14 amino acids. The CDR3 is CSVAPGLGNYEQYF. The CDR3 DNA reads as TGCAGCGTTGCTCCGGGACTAGGCAACTACGAGCAGTACTTC.

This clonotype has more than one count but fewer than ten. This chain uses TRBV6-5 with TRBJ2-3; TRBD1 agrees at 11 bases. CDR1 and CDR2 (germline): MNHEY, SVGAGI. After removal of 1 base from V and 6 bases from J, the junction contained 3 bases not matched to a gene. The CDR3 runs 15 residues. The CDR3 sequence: CASSYWDRGKDTQYF. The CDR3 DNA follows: TGTGCCAGCAGTTACTGGGACAGGGGGAAGGATACGCAGTATTTT.

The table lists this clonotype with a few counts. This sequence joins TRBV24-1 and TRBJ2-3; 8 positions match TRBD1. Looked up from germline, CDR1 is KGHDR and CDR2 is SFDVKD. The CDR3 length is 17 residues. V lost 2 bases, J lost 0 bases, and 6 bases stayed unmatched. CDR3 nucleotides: TGTGCCACCAGTGATTGGACAGGGTCTGCTAGCACAGATACGCAGTATTTT. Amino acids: CATSDWTGSASTDTQYF.

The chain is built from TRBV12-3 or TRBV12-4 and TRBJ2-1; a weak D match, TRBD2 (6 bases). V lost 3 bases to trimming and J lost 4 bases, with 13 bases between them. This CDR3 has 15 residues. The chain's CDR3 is CASSFGGALYNEQFF. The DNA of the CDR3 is TGTGCCAGCAGTTTTGGAGGGGCCCTATACAATGAGCAGTTCTTC.

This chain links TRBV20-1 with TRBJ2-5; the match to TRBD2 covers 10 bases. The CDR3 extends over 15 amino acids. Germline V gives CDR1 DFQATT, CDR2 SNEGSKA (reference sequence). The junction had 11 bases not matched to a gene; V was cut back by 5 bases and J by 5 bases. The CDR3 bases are TGCAGTGCTTCCGGGACTAGCGCAGAAAGGGAGACCCAGTACTTC. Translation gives CSASGTSAERETQYF.

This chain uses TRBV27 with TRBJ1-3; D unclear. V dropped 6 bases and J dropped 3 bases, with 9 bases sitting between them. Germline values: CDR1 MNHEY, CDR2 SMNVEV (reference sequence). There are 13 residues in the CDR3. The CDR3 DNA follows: TGTGCCAGCAGGCCAAGAGGTGGAAACACCATATATTTT. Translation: CASRPRGGNTIYF.

The CDR3 loop is CASSLEGGEETQYF. CDR3 coding DNA: TGTGCCAGCAGCTTAGAGGGCGGCGAAGAGACCCAGTACTTC. The V and J genes are TRBV7-2 and TRBJ2-5, with D uncertain. CDR3 length equals 14 residues. CDR1 is SGHTA, CDR2 FQGNSA, per germline. V shed 1 base and J shed 3 bases, with 9 bases lying between them.

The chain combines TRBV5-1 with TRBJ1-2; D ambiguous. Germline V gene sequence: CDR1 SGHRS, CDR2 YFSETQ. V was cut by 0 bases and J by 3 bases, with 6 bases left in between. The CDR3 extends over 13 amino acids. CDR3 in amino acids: CASSLDSDYGYTF. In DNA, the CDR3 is TGCGCCAGCAGCTTGGACAGCGACTATGGCTACACCTTC.